This TCR beta chain was recovered during a study of OX40 agonist ivuxolimab in advanced cancers. Across the study: Aged about 20 to 80 with a mean of about 60 years, they were 82.7% male.

People who had autoimmune disease history or systemic immunosuppression were excluded. Here immunoSEQ multiplex PCR was the method, and the copy in TCRdb shows in-frame clones only, minus some. This repertoire shows roughly 100,000 clones, just over 90% found once; its top ten account for roughly 0.5%. CDR1 and CDR2 from the germline V gene are GTSNPN and SVGIG (reference sequence). J lost 7 bases, V lost 5 bases, and 5 bases had no gene match. CDR3 length equals 13 residues. Material: CD4+ or CD8+ T cells sorted from blood, obtained in a trial of the OX40 agonist ivuxolimab. The receptor comes from an adult with an advanced solid tumor such as melanoma, head and neck, liver or kidney cancer. The gene calls are TRBV30 and TRBJ1-6; 7 nucleotides agree with TRBD1. Written as DNA, the CDR3 is TGTGCCTGGGCCGGGACAGTGAATTCACCCCTCCACTTT. This translates into CAWAGTVNSPLHF.